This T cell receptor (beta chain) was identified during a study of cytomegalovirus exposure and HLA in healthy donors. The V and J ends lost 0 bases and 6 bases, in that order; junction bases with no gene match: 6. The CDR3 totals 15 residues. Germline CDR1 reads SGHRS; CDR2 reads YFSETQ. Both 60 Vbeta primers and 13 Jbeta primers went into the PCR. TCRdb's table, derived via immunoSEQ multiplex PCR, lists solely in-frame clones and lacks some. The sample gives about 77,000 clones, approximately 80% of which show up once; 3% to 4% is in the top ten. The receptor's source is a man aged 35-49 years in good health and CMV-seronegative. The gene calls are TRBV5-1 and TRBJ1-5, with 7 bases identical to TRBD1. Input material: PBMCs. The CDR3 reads CASSLEGGESQPQHF. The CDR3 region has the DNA TGCGCCAGCAGCTTGGAAGGGGGCGAAAGTCAGCCCCAGCATTTT.